The T cell receptor (beta chain) under discussion was sequenced for a study of identical twins. For this clonotype: Its specificity is not known.

TCRdb itself ran the 5' RACE reads through MiXCR, one entry per CDR3 protein. Among approximately 700,000 distinct CDR3 sequences listed, roughly 18% were seen once. Overall study results and limits: Without tracking the same donors, conclusions rested on cross-sectional statistical analysis.

The V gene's germline CDR1 is DFQATT and CDR2 SNEGSKA (reference sequence). This CDR3 is built from 15 residues. After removal of 2 bases from V and 5 bases from J, the junction contained 8 bases not matched to a gene. These data are also associated with another study on T cells expressing NK-cell markers.

V is TRBV20-1 and J is TRBJ1-4, with 7 bases fitting TRBD1. The sequence was obtained from a woman aged 18-29 years in good health. Sequencing was done on a sample of PBMCs. DNA for the CDR3: TGCAGTGCTAGATTCCCGACAGGGAGAAATGAAAAACTGTTTTTT. This encodes CSARFPTGRNEKLFF.